One and the same sample provided the 29 T cell receptor beta chains below, sequenced in a study of T cell repertoires in ileal Crohn's disease. Sequencing was performed with immunoSEQ multiplex PCR; in TCRdb, only in-frame clones are kept and a portion is missing. Among 14,000 or so clones listed, 60% to 80% were seen once. Specimen: ileal tissue. These receptors were obtained from an adult with Crohn's disease.

The CDR3 here is CASSSRQGVQETQYF. In DNA form, the CDR3 reads TGTGCCAGCAGCTCCAGACAGGGTGTCCAAGAGACCCAGTACTTC. V usage is TRBV7-9 and J usage is TRBJ2-5, with 7 bases matching TRBD1. Germline loops: CDR1 SEHNR, CDR2 FQNEAQ (reference sequence). CDR3 length equals 15 residues. V gave up 4 bases and J gave up 1 base; unmatched junction bases: 6. The complete variable domain, with remaining parts taken from reference TRBV7-9 and TRBJ2-5, reads DTGVSQNPRHKITKRGQNVTFRCDPISEHNRLYWYRQTLGQGPEFLTYFQNEAQLEKSRLLSDRFSAERPKGSFSTLEIQRTEQGDSAMYLCASSSRQGVQETQYFGPGTRLLVL.

This chain links TRBV27 with TRBJ1-2; 8 bases line up with TRBD1. CDR1 is MNHEY, CDR2 SMNVEV, per germline (reference sequence). The V and J ends lost 3 bases and 7 bases, in that order; junction bases with no gene match: 4. The CDR3 has 13 residues. CDR3 region: CASSFQGAPGYTF. CDR3 nucleotides: TGTGCCAGCAGTTTCCAGGGGGCCCCTGGCTACACCTTC.

This clone has just a few counts. V and J are TRBV29-1 and TRBJ2-7, with D possibly matching TRBD1 (8 bases). V lost 5 bases and J 0 bases, leaving 14 bases between the germline ends. Germline lookup yields CDR1 SQVTM and CDR2 ANQGSEA. The CDR3 totals 14 residues. The CDR3 DNA is TGCAGCGTTACAACAGGGGGGGGCTCCTACGAGCAGTACTTC. Translating gives CSVTTGGGSYEQYF.

This rearrangement joins TRBV19 to TRBJ2-7; the D gene is possibly TRBD2 (5 bases). In germline, CDR1 is LNHDA, CDR2 SQIVND (reference sequence). Trimming took off 3 bases at V and 6 bases at J, with 12 bases between the two ends. The CDR3 runs to 13 residues. As DNA, the CDR3 is TGTGCCAGTAGTATCGCTCGAGGGCTCGAGCAGTACTTC. Protein: CASSIARGLEQYF. Using reference TRBV19 and TRBJ2-7 for the parts outside the CDR3, the full variable domain is DGGITQSPKYLFRKEGQNVTLSCEQNLNHDAMYWYRQDPGQGLRLIYYSQIVNDFQKGDIAEGYSVSREKKESFPLTVTSAQKNPTAFYLCASSIARGLEQYFGPGTRLTVT.

The chain carries TRBV30 and TRBJ2-6, with no clear D. The CDR3 has 14 residues. Germline V gene lookup returns CDR1 GTSNPN and CDR2 SVGIG (reference sequence). Trimming took 0 bases from V and 0 from J, leaving 3 bases between them. The DNA of the CDR3 is TGTGCCTGGAGTGTAGCCTCTGGGGCCAACGTCCTGACTTTC. Amino acid sequence: CAWSVASGANVLTF.

This sequence joins TRBV9 and TRBJ2-2; D ambiguous. V was trimmed by 2 bases and J by 0 bases, leaving 8 bases between them. The CDR3 has 15 amino acids. Per germline, CDR1 SGDLS and CDR2 YYNGEE. The CDR3: CASSVRGANTGELFF. CDR3 nucleotide sequence: TGTGCCAGCAGCGTCCGCGGCGCGAACACCGGGGAGCTGTTTTTT.

This chain joins TRBV5-1 and TRBJ2-7; 7 bases agree with TRBD1. The DNA end lines up better with TRBJ2-5; the J call may be wrong. The CDR3 consists of 14 residues. Germline V gives CDR1 SGHRS, CDR2 YFSETQ. CDR3 sequence (DNA): TGCGCCAGCAGCTTACGGGGACAGCAAGAGACCCAGTACTTC. This sequence encodes CASSLRGQQETQYF.

In its sample, this clone was seen a few times. This chain uses TRBV5-1 with TRBJ2-7, with a weak D call TRBD1 (6 bases). CDR1 is SGHRS and CDR2 is YFSETQ in the germline V gene. The CDR3 is 15 residues long. V was clipped by 0 bases and J by 1 base, with 11 bases between them. In DNA, the CDR3 is TGCGCCAGCAGCTTGGAGGCAGGGGCATCCTACGAGCAGTACTTC. Protein sequence: CASSLEAGASYEQYF.

This clone came up once. The genes are TRBV11-3 and TRBJ1-6; 8 bases fit TRBD1. From germline, CDR1 is SGHNT and CDR2 YENEEA. CDR3 size: 20 residues. After removal of 1 base from V and 0 bases from J, the junction contained 11 bases not matched to a gene. DNA of the CDR3: TGTGCCAGCAGCTTAGCGCTTCCGGGACAGGTAAGCTCCTATAATTCACCCCTCCACTTT. It codes for CASSLALPGQVSSYNSPLHF.

The rearrangement uses TRBV4-3 and TRBJ2-3; D remains unclear. Trimming took off 11 bases at V and 5 bases at J, with 17 bases between the two ends. This CDR3 has 13 amino acids. Per germline, CDR1 LGHNA and CDR2 YSLEER. CDR3 bases: TGCGCCTCCGGCAGCGAAGTGGGAGATACGCAGTATTTT. Translation: CASGSEVGDTQYF.

By share, this clone ranks as medium-sized (0.01 to 0.1%). V and J are TRBV5-1 and TRBJ1-2; 7 positions match TRBD1. CDR3 length equals 14 residues. The V gene end was trimmed by 4 bases and the J gene end by 6 bases; junction bases not matched to a gene: 9. In germline, CDR1 is SGHRS, CDR2 YFSETQ. CDR3: CASSGGQAVDGYTF. The CDR3 DNA reads as TGCGCCAGCAGCGGAGGACAGGCGGTTGATGGCTACACCTTC.

V is TRBV25-1 and J is TRBJ2-5, with a possible D match to TRBD2 (6 bases). Germline V lookup: CDR1 MGHDK, CDR2 SYGVNS. V was shortened by 1 base and J by 5 bases, with 14 bases between the two germline ends. CDR3 length: 15 amino acids. Here the CDR3 reads CASSESSGPGETQYF. In nucleotides, the CDR3 is TGTGCCAGCAGTGAATCAAGCGGGCCCGGGGAGACCCAGTACTTC.

The chain has TRBV9 and TRBJ1-3; D gene ambiguous. Trimming removed 0 bases at V and 0 bases at J, with 10 bases between. Per germline, CDR1 SGDLS and CDR2 YYNGEE. The CDR3 sequence is 16 residues long. CDR3 bases: TGTGCCAGCAGCGTAGAGCCCGGGATCTCTGGAAACACCATATATTTT. This sequence encodes CASSVEPGISGNTIYF.

The V gene is TRBV6-5, the J gene TRBJ1-2, with D possibly matching TRBD1 (5 bases). The length of the CDR3 is 12 residues. V lost 4 bases, J lost 8 bases, and 11 bases lay in between. Germline assignment: CDR1 MNHEY and CDR2 SVGAGI. The CDR3 DNA is TGTGCCAGCAGTTTGGCGGGGGGGGGCTACACCTTC. Its protein is CASSLAGGGYTF.

The chain combines TRBV4-1 with TRBJ2-6; D not resolved. Deletions cut 2 bases from V and 0 bases from J, with 5 bases between. CDR1 is MGHRA and CDR2 is YSYEKL in the germline V gene. The CDR3 runs to 15 residues. The CDR3: CASSQLLSGANVLTF. The DNA for the CDR3 is TGCGCCAGCAGCCAATTACTCTCTGGGGCCAACGTCCTGACTTTC.

This clone is large in the sample. The CDR3 here is CASSYEGLVKGYEQYF. In nucleotides, the CDR3 is TGTGCCAGCAGCTATGAGGGACTAGTAAAGGGCTACGAGCAGTACTTC. The gene calls are TRBV7-3 and TRBJ2-7, with 8 positions matching TRBD2. Germline V lookup: CDR1 SGHTA, CDR2 FQGTGA. The CDR3 consists of 16 residues. The V segment lost 4 bases and the J segment 3 bases; nucleotides outside the gene matches: 11. The variable domain in full, with the rest retrieved from reference TRBV7-3 and TRBJ2-7, is GAGVSQTPSNKVTEKGKYVELRCDPISGHTALYWYRQSLGQGPEFLIYFQGTGAADDSGLPNDRFFAVRPEGSVSTLKIQRTERGDSAVYLCASSYEGLVKGYEQYFGPGTRLTVT.

The chain carries TRBV29-1 and TRBJ1-1; the D gene is possibly TRBD1 (6 bases). CDR1 and CDR2 (germline): SQVTM, ANQGSEA. The V gene lost 6 bases and the J gene lost 1 base, with 9 bases spanning the gap. CDR3 size: 12 residues. The CDR3 coding sequence is TGCAGCGTACAACAGGGGAACACTGAAGCTTTCTTT. Translating gives CSVQQGNTEAFF.

This rearrangement joins TRBV10-3 to TRBJ2-5; D is perhaps TRBD2 (6 bases). Germline V lookup: CDR1 ENHRY, CDR2 SYGVKD. Trimming took off 1 base at V and 2 bases at J, with 11 bases between the two ends. This CDR3 contains 15 residues. The CDR3, as DNA: TGTGCCATCAGTGAGTTAGCGGCCCTACAAGAGACCCAGTACTTC. Protein product: CAISELAALQETQYF.

V is TRBV20-1 and J is TRBJ1-4; D is unclear. Germline assignment: CDR1 DFQATT and CDR2 SNEGSKA (reference sequence). V was pared by 1 base and J by 11 bases, with 8 bases between. CDR3 size: 11 residues. The CDR3 bases are TGCAGTGCTAGAGGTGGCCAGAAACTGTTTTTT. This sequence encodes CSARGGQKLFF.

The chain employs TRBV11-2 and TRBJ2-7; tentative D call: TRBD2 (5 bases). Germline CDR1 and CDR2: SGHAT and FQNNGV. CDR3 size: 11 residues. V dropped 7 bases and J dropped 6 bases, with 10 bases sitting between them. For the CDR3, the DNA is TGTGCCAGCACCTCAGGAGGCGAGCAGTACTTC. It codes for CASTSGGEQYF.

The chain combines TRBV19 with TRBJ2-2; 7 bases are a match to TRBD1. Germline V gene sequence: CDR1 LNHDA, CDR2 SQIVND (reference sequence). V gave up 7 bases and J gave up 2 bases; unmatched junction bases: 7. This CDR3 has 15 amino acids. The CDR3 region has the DNA TGTGCCAGTATAGCGTGGACAGGCAACACCGGGGAGCTGTTTTTT. Its translation is CASIAWTGNTGELFF.

This sequence joins TRBV5-4 and TRBJ2-2, with 10 bases that match TRBD2. Germline values: CDR1 SGHNT, CDR2 YYREEE (reference sequence). Germline trimming cut 4 bases from V and 5 bases from J; bases unmatched to any gene: 17. This CDR3 has 19 amino acids. The CDR3 coding sequence is TGTGCCAGCAGCCGCGGTGGTCTAGCGGGAGTCCCGGGGACCGGGGAGCTGTTTTTT. Translating gives CASSRGGLAGVPGTGELFF.

V and J are TRBV6-1 and TRBJ2-2, with unresolved D. Trimming took off 6 bases at V and 5 bases at J, with 10 bases between the two ends. The length of the CDR3 is 13 residues. Germline CDR1 MNHNS, CDR2 SASEGT. The CDR3 reads CASRNTGTGELFF. The CDR3 DNA follows: TGTGCCAGCAGAAACACGGGTACCGGGGAGCTGTTTTTT.

The chain has TRBV5-4 and TRBJ2-5, with a possible D match to TRBD1 (6 bases). The CDR3 spans 16 residues. The V end was cut by 4 bases, the J end by 0 bases, with 16 bases between. Germline assignment: CDR1 SGHNT and CDR2 YYREEE (reference sequence). The CDR3 sequence is CASSAARTAYQETQYF. The CDR3 nucleotides are TGTGCCAGCAGCGCGGCTAGGACAGCCTACCAAGAGACCCAGTACTTC.

The chain recombines TRBV4-2 with TRBJ2-1; perhaps TRBD1 as D (6 bases). Between the trimmed V and J ends, which lost 0 bases and 6 bases, there was a span of 12 bases. Germline V CDR1 and CDR2: LGHNA, YNFKEQ. The CDR3 totals 15 residues. CDR3 DNA: TGTGCCAGCAGCCAAGATTTGTTAGGGGGCAATGAGCAGTTCTTC. Its translation: CASSQDLLGGNEQFF.

The rearrangement uses TRBV10-3 and TRBJ2-2; tentatively, D is TRBD2 (6 bases). The V and J ends lost 7 bases and 4 bases respectively, with 10 bases between them. CDR1 is ENHRY, CDR2 SYGVKD, per germline. This CDR3 contains 13 residues. Written as DNA, the CDR3 is TGTGCCATCAACCCGGGAGCCACCGGGGAGCTGTTTTTT. It specifies CAINPGATGELFF.

V usage is TRBV29-1 and J usage is TRBJ2-2; 8 nucleotides align to TRBD2. The CDR3 covers 16 residues. From germline, CDR1 is SQVTM and CDR2 ANQGSEA. After removal of 5 bases from V and 0 bases from J, the junction contained 8 bases not matched to a gene. The DNA for the CDR3 is TGCAGCGTTCGCTGGCTAGCGGGCCCGAACACCGGGGAGCTGTTTTTT. Protein product: CSVRWLAGPNTGELFF.

J is TRBJ1-1 and V is TRBV7-2, with 7 bases that match TRBD1. J lost 2 bases, V lost 5 bases, and 11 bases had no gene match. The length of the CDR3 is 16 residues. The germline CDR1 and CDR2 sequences are SGHTA and FQGNSA. CDR3 amino acids: CASSRTGVLPNTEAFF. The CDR3 nucleotides read TGTGCCAGCAGCCGTACAGGGGTCTTACCAAACACTGAAGCTTTCTTT.

This chain joins TRBV6-1 and TRBJ1-1, with D uncertain. Germline CDR1 reads MNHNS; CDR2 reads SASEGT. The CDR3 loop spans 12 amino acids. With 2 bases removed from V and 7 bases from J, the gap between germline ends came to 8 bases. CDR3 nucleotide sequence: TGTGCCAGCAGTGAACTCGAGGGTGAAGCTTTCTTT. It encodes CASSELEGEAFF.